This TCR beta chain was obtained from a study of T cell changes during pregnancy in multiple sclerosis. This clone was recorded a few times. Germline V lookup: CDR1 SNHLY, CDR2 FYNNEI. This CDR3 has 13 amino acids. Trimming cost V 4 bases and J 7 bases, with 13 bases left between them. Here immunoSEQ multiplex PCR was the method, and the copy in TCRdb shows in-frame clones only, minus some. The sample lists some 80,000 clones, roughly 95% occurring once. This specimen consisted of peripheral blood, obtained in the second trimester of pregnancy. The sequence was collected from a female donor with multiple sclerosis, enrolled in a pregnancy study. This rearrangement joins TRBV2 to TRBJ1-2; the D is unclear. CDR3 nucleotides: TGTGCCAGCAGTGTGCGGGGAGGGCTTGGCTACACCTTC. This codes for CASSVRGGLGYTF.